This TCR beta chain emerged from a study of T cell responses to AZD1222 COVID-19 vaccine. Study findings and constraints: With dominance at 160-218 and 743-854, vaccine-associated CD4 TCRs spanned spike.

The data were produced by immunoSEQ multiplex PCR, yet TCRdb's version contains in-frame clones alone and is incomplete. The table has 150,000 to 200,000 clones, approximately 92% seen once; the top ten hold 1.5% to 2%. A remark on this clone: Its antigen is still unknown.

V was shortened by 3 bases and J by 6 bases, with 12 bases between the two germline ends. The CDR3 sequence is 14 residues long. The germline CDR1 and CDR2 sequences are KGHSH and LQKENI. The chain joins TRBV18 to TRBJ1-5; unclear D gene. This clonotype originated in an adult in good health. Material: peripheral blood, obtained on day 0 of AZD1222 vaccination. CDR3 bases: TGTGCCAGCTCACCTCCCCTTATCACTCAGCCCCAGCATTTT. This translates into CASSPPLITQPQHF.